Ten or more counts support the clone carrying this T cell receptor (beta chain). These data belong to a study of blood T cell repertoires in COVID-19. Study-level information: From T cells, B-cell-depleted T cells, or PBMCs came the material, which was cDNA or gDNA.

Per the original data handling: Estimated nucleated cell counts came from reference gene primer amplification. Profiling relied on immunoSEQ multiplex PCR, and the TCRdb table lists in-frame clones only, not all of them. V, J and clone size are taken as reported in that table, and D and trimming were inferred from the DNA itself. The sample consists of roughly 140,000 clones, more than 75% of them appearing once. The CDR3 loop spans 19 amino acids. Deletions cut 5 bases from V and 2 bases from J, with 28 bases between. Looked up from germline, CDR1 is ENHRY and CDR2 is SYGVKD. The sample comprised peripheral blood. The chain joins TRBV10-3 to TRBJ2-7; D might be TRBD2 (5 bases). The clonotype originates from a man aged 55 to 70 with active or convalescent COVID-19. The chain's CDR3 is CAISKTIPDGGALTYEQYF. The CDR3 nucleotides are TGTGCCATCAGTAAGACTATACCCGATGGAGGAGCCCTAACCTACGAGCAGTACTTC.